This is a list of T cell receptor beta chains from one sample in a study of T cells in Graves' hyperthyroidism and ophthalmopathy. MiXCR, run by TCRdb on the multiplex PCR reads, gives a single entry per CDR3 protein. The repertoire has 560,000 or so distinct CDR3 sequences, about 45% of them found once; the top ten carry about 8.2%. Sequenced: peripheral blood or thyroid tissue (not recorded which). The receptor set was obtained from a woman aged 18-29 years with Graves' hyperthyroidism. Each CDR3 is given with its conserved first and last residue. The order of the fields is D gene, clone size, V gene, J gene, CDR3 length, CDR3 protein, CDR3 DNA. D genes are given only for firm matches. Not all rows give a size; the values are once, few, many and, for expanded clones, a class.

D gene: .
clone size: .
V gene: TRBV12-3/TRBV12-4
J gene: TRBJ2-7
CDR3 length: 14
CDR3 protein: CASSLQGTSIEQYF
CDR3 DNA: TGTGCCAGCAGTTTACAAGGGACGTCTATCGAGCAGTACTTC

D gene: .
clone size: .
V gene: TRBV12-3/TRBV12-4
J gene: TRBJ1-1
CDR3 length: 13
CDR3 protein: CASSHPPGVEAFF
CDR3 DNA: TGTGCCAGCAGTCACCCGCCGGGGGTCGAAGCTTTCTTT

D gene: TRBD1
clone size: few
V gene: TRBV10-3
J gene: TRBJ1-4
CDR3 length: 14
CDR3 protein: CASSGDRGNEKLFF
CDR3 DNA: TGTGCCAGCAGTGGTGACAGGGGTAATGAAAAACTGTTTTTT

D gene: TRBD1
clone size: .
V gene: TRBV5-4
J gene: TRBJ2-5
CDR3 length: 15
CDR3 protein: CASSEPGQGRETQYF
CDR3 DNA: TGTGCCAGCAGTGAACCGGGACAGGGACGAGAGACCCAGTACTTC

D gene: .
clone size: .
V gene: TRBV11-2
J gene: TRBJ2-7
CDR3 length: 14
CDR3 protein: CASASQGLGYEQYF
CDR3 DNA: TGTGCCAGCGCTAGTCAGGGGTTGGGCTACGAGCAGTACTTC

D gene: .
clone size: .
V gene: TRBV20-1
J gene: TRBJ1-2
CDR3 length: 13
CDR3 protein: CSASSYNSYGYTF
CDR3 DNA: TGCAGTGCTAGTAGCTACAATAGCTATGGCTACACCTTC

D gene: TRBD2
clone size: once
V gene: TRBV2
J gene: TRBJ2-2
CDR3 length: 20
CDR3 protein: CASREGLAGGPFKNTGELFF
CDR3 DNA: TGTGCCAGCAGGGAAGGACTAGCGGGAGGGCCCTTTAAGAACACCGGGGAGCTGTTTTTT

D gene: .
clone size: many
V gene: TRBV7-3
J gene: TRBJ1-5
CDR3 length: 13
CDR3 protein: CASSPFEFQPQHF
CDR3 DNA: TGTGCCAGCAGCCCCTTCGAATTTCAGCCCCAGCATTTT

D gene: TRBD1
clone size: .
V gene: TRBV7-2
J gene: TRBJ1-2
CDR3 length: 15
CDR3 protein: CASSQVRGRGYGYTF
CDR3 DNA: TGCGCCAGCAGCCAGGTCAGGGGGCGCGGCTATGGCTACACCTTC

D gene: .
clone size: once
V gene: TRBV2
J gene: TRBJ1-6
CDR3 length: 13
CDR3 protein: CASQLTDNSPLHF
CDR3 DNA: TGTGCCAGTCAGCTCACCGATAATTCACCCCTCCACTTT

D gene: .
clone size: once
V gene: TRBV5-1
J gene: TRBJ2-7
CDR3 length: 15
CDR3 protein: CASSLDLEESYEQYF
CDR3 DNA: TGCGCCAGCAGCTTGGACCTAGAGGAATCCTACGAGCAGTACTTC

D gene: .
clone size: many
V gene: TRBV2
J gene: TRBJ1-2
CDR3 length: 13
CDR3 protein: CASSEALRDGYTF
CDR3 DNA: TGTGCCAGCAGTGAAGCGCTTCGAGATGGCTACACCTTC

D gene: .
clone size: many
V gene: TRBV29-1
J gene: TRBJ2-7
CDR3 length: 14
CDR3 protein: CSVEDPDRPYEQYF
CDR3 DNA: TGCAGCGTTGAAGACCCGGACAGACCTTACGAGCAGTACTTC